Following are 8 T cell receptor beta chains from one sample sequenced in a study of cytomegalovirus exposure and HLA in healthy donors. PCR amplification relied on 60 Vbeta primers (plus 13 Jbeta primers). Repertoires were generated with immunoSEQ multiplex PCR, while TCRdb's copy carries only in-frame clones and drops some. Of about 200,000 clones in the sample, about nine tenths are singletons; the top ten hold 1.1%. What was sequenced was PBMCs. The receptors derive from a boy aged 2 to 10 in good health and CMV-seronegative.

The chain is built from TRBV2 and TRBJ1-3; maybe TRBD1 (6 bases). Trimming left V 7 bases short and J 2 bases short, with 15 bases between. Germline CDR1 and CDR2: SNHLY and FYNNEI. The CDR3 sequence is 15 residues long. Here the CDR3 DNA reads TGTGCCAGCATCTCGGTGTCAGGGGCTGGAAACACCATATATTTT. Translated, it gives CASISVSGAGNTIYF.

The rearrangement uses TRBV9 and TRBJ2-3; 11 bases match TRBD2. V was pared by 3 bases and J by 1 base, with 7 bases of the junction left unmatched. CDR3 size: 17 residues. Germline assignment: CDR1 SGDLS and CDR2 YYNGEE. CDR3 DNA sequence: TGTGCCAGCAGCGATACCTTAGCGGGAGGGGGCACAGATACGCAGTATTTT. It yields the protein CASSDTLAGGGTDTQYF.

The J gene is TRBJ1-2, the V gene TRBV5-4; 7 positions match TRBD1. The germline V gene has CDR1 SGHNT and CDR2 YYREEE (reference sequence). The CDR3 spans 14 residues. V gave up 3 bases and J gave up 0 bases; unmatched junction bases: 2. CDR3 sequence reads: CASSSGQTNYGYTF. The CDR3 nucleotides read TGTGCCAGCAGCTCGGGACAGACTAACTATGGCTACACCTTC.

This chain links TRBV30 with TRBJ2-4; possible D gene TRBD2, 7 bases. Germline CDR1 reads GTSNPN; CDR2 reads SVGIG (reference sequence). The V end was cut by 1 base, the J end by 0 bases, with 13 bases between. This CDR3 is built from 16 residues. The CDR3 reads CAWSEGGGLAKNIQYF. CDR3 nucleotides: TGTGCCTGGAGTGAAGGGGGGGGGTTAGCCAAAAACATTCAGTACTTC.

The genes are TRBV28 and TRBJ1-1; a possible D gene is TRBD1 (5 bases). Germline V gives CDR1 MDHEN, CDR2 SYDVKM. Trimming cost V 3 bases and J 1 base, with 18 bases left between them. The CDR3 is 17 amino acids. The CDR3 region is CASSFRWGSPTNTEAFF. In DNA form, the CDR3 reads TGTGCCAGCAGTTTTCGGTGGGGCTCCCCGACGAACACTGAAGCTTTCTTT.

The chain joins TRBV4-1 to TRBJ2-1; 9 positions agree with TRBD1. The V segment lost 4 bases and the J segment 3 bases; nucleotides outside the gene matches: 1. The CDR3 runs to 14 residues. In germline, CDR1 is MGHRA, CDR2 YSYEKL. CDR3 in amino acids: CASSLGQGYNEQFF. In DNA form, the CDR3 reads TGCGCCAGCAGCCTGGGACAGGGCTACAATGAGCAGTTCTTC.

The chain is built from TRBV28 and TRBJ1-5; tentatively, D is TRBD1 (5 bases). This CDR3 contains 16 residues. Germline CDR1 reads MDHEN; CDR2 reads SYDVKM. Trimming shortened V by 8 bases and J by 0 bases, and 17 bases separated the two germline ends. CDR3 DNA sequence: TGTGCCAGCCACAGCGTCCCCAGGGATAGCAATCAGCCCCAGCATTTT. This codes for CASHSVPRDSNQPQHF. The variable domain in full, completed from reference TRBV28 and TRBJ1-5, reads DVKVTQSSRYLVKRTGEKVFLECVQDMDHENMFWYRQDPGLGLRLIYFSYDVKMKEKGDIPEGYSVSREKKERFSLILESASTNQTSMYLCASHSVPRDSNQPQHFGDGTRLSIL.

The chain is built from TRBV27 and TRBJ2-1; 9 bases match TRBD2. Per germline, CDR1 MNHEY and CDR2 SMNVEV (reference sequence). V was clipped by 6 bases and J by 0 bases; unmatched bases: 21. This CDR3 has 21 residues. CDR3 protein: CASSLETTGLATRHSYNEQFF. The DNA of the CDR3 is TGTGCCAGCAGCCTAGAAACTACCGGACTAGCGACACGACACTCCTACAATGAGCAGTTCTTC.